This T cell receptor beta chain was documented in a study of T cell responses to AZD1222 COVID-19 vaccine (dated by TCRdb to the early 2020s). Notes on the research overall: AZD1222 recipients with second doses at about 4 weeks or about 12 weeks were pooled, because spike-specific TCR depth and breadth did not differ between schedules. A total of around 240 trial participants underwent TCR sequencing, of whom about 200 had received two doses of AZD1222 and approximately 25 had received two doses of the MenACWY control vaccine. Trial participants were enrolled by age into subgroups of 18-55, 56-69 and 70-plus years, and around 150, 28 and 57 TCR-sequenced participants, respectively, were included in these subgroups. The research as a whole found: Nearly half of unique spike-specific TCRs reportedly recognized epitopes outside regions mutated in the B.1.351 and B.1.1.7 variants. Most participants were white British and females outnumbered males, and the authors suggested that clonal diversity may have been underestimated. Conclusions about previously exposed vaccinees were limited because only a handful of AZD1222 recipients were SARS-CoV-2 seropositive at baseline. No day 14 peak-response samples were available, so repertoires were characterized only after the peak T cell response. The whole spike protein was spanned by vaccine-associated CD4 TCRs, and dominant responses were seen in regions 160-218 and 743-854. After two AZD1222 doses, spike-specific TCR breadth and depth were significantly higher than at day 0 and than in MenACWY recipients. In the small 56-69-year group, the increase in depth fell short of significance, most likely because of low power.

The CDR3 regions of human TCRbeta chains were subjected to immunosequencing. Processing in the source paper ran as follows. TCRs in the repertoires were compared against a reference library of SARS-CoV-2-specific TCRs that had been generated with the MIRA antigen-specificity platform. Breadth was defined as the fraction of unique TCRs that were SARS-CoV-2-associated, and depth was defined as the fraction of total T cells that were SARS-CoV-2-associated. Each spike-specific TCR was assigned to its reactive spike region and to a CD4 or CD8 class using the MIRA data. Log10-transformed breadth and depth values were compared by one-way ANOVA with Sidak's multiple comparisons tests. Sourced from immuneACCESS, this table was stored by TCRdb with only in-frame sequences that have V and J called. A share of the clones is absent; for the studies checked, an unresolved V gene accounts for under half, and the remainder has no known explanation. The V and J calls and clone size are taken from that table; D and trimming were inferred from the DNA. Within this sample are roughly 120,000 clones, with roughly 90% of them counted one time only. In total, the top ten clones hold 3.5% to 5% of the sample.

Points on this clone: This clone's antigen is unknown. Per-base qualities were not stored, and no clone one base away is much larger.

In light of the paper, this sample's time point label describes: baseline before first vaccination. Vaccinee samples were obtained from the UK trials COV001 and COV002, which included a single-blind randomized controlled phase 2/3 trial of AZD1222 (ChAdOx1 nCoV-19) in healthy adults. Trial participant PBMC samples were collected at day 0 and day 28 after the second dose for TCRbeta chain sequencing. The CDR1 and CDR2 encoded by the germline V gene (reference sequence) are DFQATT and SNEGSKA. Counted from cysteine to phenylalanine, this CDR3 has 14 amino acids. Only the CDR3 DNA stays, 42 bases, in frame from base 1. Trimming removed 3 bases from V and 3 bases from J; the gene matches leave 6 bases unexplained.

The receptor chain draws on TRBV20-1 and TRBJ2-5; the junction holds 8 bases that match TRBD1. This sample comprised peripheral blood, obtained on day 0 of AZD1222 vaccination. This TCR derives from an adult in good health. The nucleotide sequence reads as follows: TGCAGTGCTAGTTTGACAGGGGCGAAAGAGACCCAGTACTTC. Its translation reads: CSASLTGAKETQYF.